This is a list of T cell receptor beta chains from one sample in a study of beta chain features in type 1 diabetes. TCRdb keeps only in-frame clones here, not all; method: immunoSEQ multiplex PCR. The profile covers tens of thousands of clones, with 49% appearing a single time and more than 0.65% taken by the ten largest. Specimen: central memory CD4+ T cells from blood. All receptors derive from a young woman in good health. Both conserved end residues are part of each CDR3. D genes are given only for firm matches. Clone size, where shown, is once, few, many, or a class for clones that have expanded.

d_gene,abundance,v_gene,j_gene,CDR3nt,CDR3aa
NA,few,TRBV18,TRBJ1-1,TGTGCCAGCTCACCAAGCGGAAAGAACACTGAAGCTTTCTTT,CASSPSGKNTEAFF
NA,NA,TRBV30,TRBJ2-7,TGTGCCTGGAGTTCCGCGACTCCCTACGAGCAGTACTTC,CAWSSATPYEQYF
NA,NA,TRBV5-5,TRBJ2-7,TGTGCCAGCAGACTCCAGGGGCCTGGATGGGGCGAGCAGTACTTC,CASRLQGPGWGEQYF
TRBD2,NA,TRBV10-2,TRBJ2-7,TGCGCCACCCGGACTAGCGGTTCCTACGAGCAGTACTTC,CATRTSGSYEQYF
NA,once,TRBV2,TRBJ2-6,TGTGCCAGCAGCGCCACTGAGTCTGGGGCCAACGTCCTGACTTTC,CASSATESGANVLTF
NA,NA,TRBV10-3,TRBJ1-2,TGTGCCATCACTGGGGCCCGACAGGACTATGGCTACACCTTC,CAITGARQDYGYTF
TRBD2,NA,TRBV28,TRBJ2-7,TGTGCCAGCAGTGGGACTAGCGGGAGCCCCCCTGGCCGATCTCACTACGAGCAGTACTTC,CASSGTSGSPPGRSHYEQYF
NA,NA,TRBV2,TRBJ1-2,TGTGCCAGCAGTACGGTGGGACTGAGGAATGGGGGCTACACCTTC,CASSTVGLRNGGYTF
TRBD2,NA,TRBV6-5,TRBJ2-1,TGTGCCGGCGGACTAGCCACCAACTATGAGCAGTTCTTC,CAGGLATNYEQFF
NA,few,TRBV5-6,TRBJ2-6,TGTGCCAGCAGCGATACGGGGTCTGGGGCCAACGTCCTGACTTTC,CASSDTGSGANVLTF
NA,few,TRBV7-9,TRBJ2-2,TGTGCCAGCAGCTTACAGGGCTCGAACACCGGGGAGCTGTTTTTT,CASSLQGSNTGELFF
NA,NA,TRBV6-5,TRBJ1-4,TGTGCCAGCAGTTACACGGGTTATGAAAAACTGTTTTTT,CASSYTGYEKLFF
TRBD1,NA,TRBV5-1,TRBJ2-2,TGCGCCAGCAGTCCGACAGGGATCGACGGGGAGCTGTTTTTT,CASSPTGIDGELFF
TRBD1,NA,TRBV7-8,TRBJ1-3,TGTGCCAGCAGCTTAGGGCCACAGGGGGCTGGAAACACCATATATTTT,CASSLGPQGAGNTIYF
TRBD2,NA,TRBV11-2,TRBJ2-7,TGTGCCAGCAGCTTAACCCAGGGACTAGCGGGACTCTCCTACGAGCAGTACTTC,CASSLTQGLAGLSYEQYF
TRBD1,few,TRBV19,TRBJ2-4,TGTGCCGTAGGGACAGGGGGCTTGAAAAACATTCAGTACTTC,CAVGTGGLKNIQYF
TRBD1,NA,TRBV27,TRBJ2-2,TGTGCCAGCAGATTGGTTGACAGGGGGGCCGGGGAGCTGTTTTTT,CASRLVDRGAGELFF
NA,NA,TRBV9,TRBJ1-5,TGTGCCAGCAGCCCCACAGGAAGCAATCAGCCCCAGCATTTT,CASSPTGSNQPQHF
NA,few,TRBV25-1,TRBJ2-2,TGTGCCAGCAGTGAAGGAACTACCACCGGGGAGCTGTTTTTT,CASSEGTTTGELFF
TRBD2,NA,TRBV5-1,TRBJ2-1,TGCGCCAGCAGCTTAGGACTAGCGGGAGAGGAGTTCTTC,CASSLGLAGEEFF
NA,NA,TRBV6-6,TRBJ1-1,TGTGCCAGCAGTTACTCGAGTCATGGGAACACTGAAGCTTTCTTT,CASSYSSHGNTEAFF
TRBD2,NA,TRBV7-2,TRBJ2-7,TGTGCCAGCAGCCCCCGGACTAGCGGGACCTACGAGCAGTACTTC,CASSPRTSGTYEQYF
NA,once,TRBV30,TRBJ1-4,TGTGCCCGCGGACATGGTGGTCCTGAAAAACTGTTTTTT,CARGHGGPEKLFF
NA,NA,TRBV6-5,TRBJ2-4,TGTGCCAGCAGACCAAAGACTTTAGCCAAAAACATTCAGTACTTC,CASRPKTLAKNIQYF
NA,few,TRBV6-5,TRBJ2-1,TGTGCCAGCAGTTACTCGAGCACGGGCTCCTACAATGAGCAGTTCTTC,CASSYSSTGSYNEQFF
NA,NA,TRBV27,TRBJ2-7,TGTGCCAGCAGAAGAGCGGAATCCTACGAGCAGTACTTC,CASRRAESYEQYF
TRBD2,medium-sized,TRBV7-9,TRBJ2-1,TGTGCCAGCAGCTTGTCCTTAAGCGGGGCGTACAATGAGCAGTTCTTC,CASSLSLSGAYNEQFF
TRBD1,few,TRBV15,TRBJ2-7,TGTGCCACCAGCGGAGACAGGGCTGAGCAATACTTC,CATSGDRAEQYF
NA,NA,TRBV2,TRBJ2-1,TGTGCCACCCAAGGAGGGACCTACAATGAGCAGTTCTTC,CATQGGTYNEQFF
NA,NA,TRBV6-6,TRBJ2-5,TGTGCCAGCAATGGAGGCGGAGGGGAGACCCAGTACTTC,CASNGGGGETQYF
NA,few,TRBV28,TRBJ1-2,TGTGCCAGCCGGTTAGGGGAGGGATATGGCTACACCTTC,CASRLGEGYGYTF
NA,few,TRBV30,TRBJ1-1,TGTGCCTGGAGCGGGGACATGAACACTGAAGCTTTCTTT,CAWSGDMNTEAFF
TRBD1,few,TRBV7-8,TRBJ1-6,TGTGCCAGCAGCTTGAAGGGACAGGGAAATTCACCCCTCCACTTT,CASSLKGQGNSPLHF